Given below is one T cell receptor beta chain in context. The antigen is not known. This record comes from a study of cytomegalovirus exposure and HLA in healthy donors. Study-wide findings and caveats: When the data were analyzed later, several of the most significant clusters appeared to be linked to common viral pathogens. The classifier reportedly diagnosed cytomegalovirus status with high specificity and sensitivity. Prediction of most subjects' HLA-A and HLA-B alleles by TCR beta sequences was reportedly accurate. Follow-up analysis later connected one missense variant in DCLRE1C with trimming of TCR beta V- and J-genes.

V was shortened by 6 bases and J by 3 bases, with 11 bases between the two germline ends. The germline V gene encodes CDR1 LGHNT and CDR2 FRNRAP. The CDR3 totals 14 residues. PCR employed 60 Vbeta and 13 Jbeta primers. Here immunoSEQ multiplex PCR was the method, and the copy in TCRdb shows in-frame clones only, minus some. The sample consists of just over 150,000 clones, roughly 80% of them appearing once. The chain recombines TRBV12-5 with TRBJ2-2, with D hard to call. The TCR originated in a woman aged 50 to 65 in good health and CMV-seropositive. The sequenced sample was PBMCs. The CDR3 region has the DNA TGTGCTAGTGGCCAGGATGGATACACCGGGGAGCTGTTTTTT. Its translation is CASGQDGYTGELFF.